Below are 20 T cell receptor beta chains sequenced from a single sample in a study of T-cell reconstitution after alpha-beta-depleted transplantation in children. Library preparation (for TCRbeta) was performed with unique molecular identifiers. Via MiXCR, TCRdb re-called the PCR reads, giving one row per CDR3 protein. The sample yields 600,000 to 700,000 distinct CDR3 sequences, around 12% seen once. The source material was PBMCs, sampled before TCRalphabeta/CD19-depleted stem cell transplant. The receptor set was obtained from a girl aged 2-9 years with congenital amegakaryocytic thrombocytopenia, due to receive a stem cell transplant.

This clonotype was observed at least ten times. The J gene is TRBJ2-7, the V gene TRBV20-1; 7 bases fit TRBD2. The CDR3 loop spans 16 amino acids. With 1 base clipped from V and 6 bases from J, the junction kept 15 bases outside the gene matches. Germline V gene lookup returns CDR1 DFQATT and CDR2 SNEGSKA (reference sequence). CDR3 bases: TGCAGTGCTAGAGGGTTGAGTGTGCTAGCGGAGGGCGAGCAGTACTTC. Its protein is CSARGLSVLAEGEQYF.

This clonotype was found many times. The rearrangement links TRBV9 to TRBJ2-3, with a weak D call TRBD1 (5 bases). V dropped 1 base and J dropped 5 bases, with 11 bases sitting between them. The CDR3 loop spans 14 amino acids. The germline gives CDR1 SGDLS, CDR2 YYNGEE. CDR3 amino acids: CASSVHRMGDTQYF. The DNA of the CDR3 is TGTGCCAGCAGCGTACACAGGATGGGAGATACGCAGTATTTT.

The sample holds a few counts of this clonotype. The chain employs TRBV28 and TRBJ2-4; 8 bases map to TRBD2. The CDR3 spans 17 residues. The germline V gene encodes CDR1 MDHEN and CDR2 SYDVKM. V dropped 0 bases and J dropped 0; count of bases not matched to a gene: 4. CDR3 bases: TGTGCCAGCAGTTTATGGAGACTAGCGCTAGCCAAAAACATTCAGTACTTC. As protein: CASSLWRLALAKNIQYF.

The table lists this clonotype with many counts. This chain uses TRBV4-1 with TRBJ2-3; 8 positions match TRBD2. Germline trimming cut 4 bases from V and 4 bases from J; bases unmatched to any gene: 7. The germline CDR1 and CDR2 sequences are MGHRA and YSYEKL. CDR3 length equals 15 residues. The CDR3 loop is CASSPPGLGADTQYF. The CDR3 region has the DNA TGCGCCAGCAGCCCACCGGGACTAGGGGCAGATACGCAGTATTTT.

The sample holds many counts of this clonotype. Here the CDR3 reads CSAKTGTGPYEQYF. The CDR3 coding sequence is TGCAGTGCTAAAACCGGGACAGGCCCTTACGAGCAGTACTTC. The V gene is TRBV20-1, the J gene TRBJ2-7, with TRBD1 identical over 8 bases. V lost 4 bases and J lost 4; bases outside the gene matches: 9. The CDR3 runs 14 residues. The germline CDR1 and CDR2 sequences are DFQATT and SNEGSKA (reference sequence).

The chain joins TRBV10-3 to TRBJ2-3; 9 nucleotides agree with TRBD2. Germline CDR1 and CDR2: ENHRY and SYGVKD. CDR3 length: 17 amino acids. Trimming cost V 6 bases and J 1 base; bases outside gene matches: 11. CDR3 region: CAIRGFEGLAGTDTQYF. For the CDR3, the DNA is TGTGCCATCAGAGGGTTCGAGGGACTAGCCGGCACAGATACGCAGTATTTT.

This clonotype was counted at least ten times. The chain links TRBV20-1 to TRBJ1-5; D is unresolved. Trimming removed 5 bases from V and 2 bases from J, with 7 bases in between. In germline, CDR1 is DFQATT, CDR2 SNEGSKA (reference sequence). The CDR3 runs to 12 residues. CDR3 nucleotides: TGCAGTGCTGGCGGGGGCAATCAGCCCCAGCATTTT. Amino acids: CSAGGGNQPQHF.

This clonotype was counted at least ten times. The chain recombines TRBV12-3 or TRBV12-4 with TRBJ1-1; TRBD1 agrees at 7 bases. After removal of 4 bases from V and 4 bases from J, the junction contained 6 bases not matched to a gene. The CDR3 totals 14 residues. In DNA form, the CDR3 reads TGTGCCAGCAGTTCATTAAGACAGGGCACTGAAGCTTTCTTT. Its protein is CASSSLRQGTEAFF.

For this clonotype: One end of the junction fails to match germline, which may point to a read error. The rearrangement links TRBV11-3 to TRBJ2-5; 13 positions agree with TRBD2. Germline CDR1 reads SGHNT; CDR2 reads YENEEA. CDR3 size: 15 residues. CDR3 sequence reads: CASSLGTSGREIQYF. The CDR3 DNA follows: TGTGCCAGCAGCTTAGGGACTAGCGGGAGAGAGATCCAGTACTTC.

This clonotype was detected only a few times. The CDR3 protein is CATSRDPKSIDPQHF. The DNA of the CDR3 is TGTGCCACCAGCAGAGACCCTAAATCCATCGACCCCCAGCATTTT. V and J are TRBV15 and TRBJ1-5; D call uncertain. The V gene's germline CDR1 is LNHNV and CDR2 YYDKDF (reference sequence). Trimming pared 0 bases from V and 10 bases from J, leaving 16 bases between. This CDR3 is 15 amino acids long.

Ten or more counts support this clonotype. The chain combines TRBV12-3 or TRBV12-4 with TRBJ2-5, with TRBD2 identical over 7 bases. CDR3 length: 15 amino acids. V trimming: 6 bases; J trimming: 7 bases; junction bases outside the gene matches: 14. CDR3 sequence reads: CASRSGPGRVGTQYF. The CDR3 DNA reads TGTGCCAGCAGAAGTGGGCCAGGGAGGGTAGGGACCCAGTACTTC.

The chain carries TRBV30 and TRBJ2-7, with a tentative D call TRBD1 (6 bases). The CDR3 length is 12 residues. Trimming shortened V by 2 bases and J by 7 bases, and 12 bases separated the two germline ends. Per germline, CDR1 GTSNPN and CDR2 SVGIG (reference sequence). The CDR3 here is CAWSWGPQEQYF. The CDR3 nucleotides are TGTGCCTGGAGTTGGGGGCCACAGGAGCAGTACTTC.

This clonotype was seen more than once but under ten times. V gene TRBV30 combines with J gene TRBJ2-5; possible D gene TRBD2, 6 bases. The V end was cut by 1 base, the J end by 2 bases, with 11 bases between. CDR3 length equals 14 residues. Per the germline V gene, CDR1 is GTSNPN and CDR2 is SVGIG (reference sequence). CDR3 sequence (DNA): TGTGCCTGGAGTGAAGAGGCGGGACAAGAGACCCAGTACTTC. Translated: CAWSEEAGQETQYF.

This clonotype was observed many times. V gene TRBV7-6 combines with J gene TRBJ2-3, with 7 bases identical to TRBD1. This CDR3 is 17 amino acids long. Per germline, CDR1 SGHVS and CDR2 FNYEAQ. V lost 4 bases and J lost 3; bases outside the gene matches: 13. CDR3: CASSSLYRRGRTDTQYF. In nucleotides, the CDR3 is TGTGCCAGCAGCTCCCTATACAGAAGGGGGCGAACAGATACGCAGTATTTT.

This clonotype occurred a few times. In DNA, the CDR3 is TGTGCCAGCAGCCAAGAAAGCCCAACCGGGACTAACACAGATACGCAGTATTTT. Amino acids: CASSQESPTGTNTDTQYF. This rearrangement joins TRBV3-1 to TRBJ2-3, with 7 positions matching TRBD2. J lost 2 bases, V lost 0 bases, and 11 bases had no gene match. The CDR3 consists of 18 residues. The germline CDR1 and CDR2 sequences are LGHDT and YNNKEL (reference sequence).

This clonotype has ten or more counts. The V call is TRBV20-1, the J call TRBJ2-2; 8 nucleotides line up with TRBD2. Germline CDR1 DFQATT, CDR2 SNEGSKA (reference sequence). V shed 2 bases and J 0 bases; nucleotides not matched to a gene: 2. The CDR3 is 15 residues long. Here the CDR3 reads CSARLAGANTGELFF. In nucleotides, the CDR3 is TGCAGTGCTAGACTAGCGGGCGCGAACACCGGGGAGCTGTTTTTT.

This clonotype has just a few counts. Written as DNA, the CDR3 is TGTGCCAGCAGTTTTTTACCGAGTACAAATGAGCAGTTCTTC. This encodes CASSFLPSTNEQFF. The chain links TRBV12-3 or TRBV12-4 to TRBJ2-1; D gene ambiguous. The CDR3 is 14 amino acids. Trimming pared 3 bases from V and 7 bases from J, leaving 13 bases between.

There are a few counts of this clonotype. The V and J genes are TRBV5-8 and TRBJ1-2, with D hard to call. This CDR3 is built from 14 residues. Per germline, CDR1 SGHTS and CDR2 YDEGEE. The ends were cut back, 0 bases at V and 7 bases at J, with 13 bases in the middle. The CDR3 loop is CASSLGRVVGGYTF. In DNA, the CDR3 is TGTGCCAGCAGCTTGGGAAGGGTCGTAGGTGGCTACACCTTC. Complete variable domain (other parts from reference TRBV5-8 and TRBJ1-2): EAGVTQSPTHLIKTRGQQATLRCSPISGHTSVYWYQQALGLGLQFLLWYDEGEERNRGNFPPRFSGRQFPNYSSELNVNALELEDSALYLCASSLGRVVGGYTFGSGTRLTVV.

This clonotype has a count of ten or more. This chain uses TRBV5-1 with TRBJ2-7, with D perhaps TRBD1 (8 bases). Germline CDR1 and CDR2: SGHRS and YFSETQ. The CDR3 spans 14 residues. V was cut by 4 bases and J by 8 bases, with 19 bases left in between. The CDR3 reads CASSREDRARQQYF. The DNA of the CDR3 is TGCGCCAGCAGCCGGGAGGACAGGGCGAGGCAGCAGTACTTC.

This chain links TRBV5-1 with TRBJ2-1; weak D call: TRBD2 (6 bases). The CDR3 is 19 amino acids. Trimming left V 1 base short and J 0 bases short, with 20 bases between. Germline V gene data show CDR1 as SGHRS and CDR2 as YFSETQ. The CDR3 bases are TGCGCCAGCAGCTTGTTGGCTAGCGACTTTCTTGGCTCCTACAATGAGCAGTTCTTC. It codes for CASSLLASDFLGSYNEQFF.